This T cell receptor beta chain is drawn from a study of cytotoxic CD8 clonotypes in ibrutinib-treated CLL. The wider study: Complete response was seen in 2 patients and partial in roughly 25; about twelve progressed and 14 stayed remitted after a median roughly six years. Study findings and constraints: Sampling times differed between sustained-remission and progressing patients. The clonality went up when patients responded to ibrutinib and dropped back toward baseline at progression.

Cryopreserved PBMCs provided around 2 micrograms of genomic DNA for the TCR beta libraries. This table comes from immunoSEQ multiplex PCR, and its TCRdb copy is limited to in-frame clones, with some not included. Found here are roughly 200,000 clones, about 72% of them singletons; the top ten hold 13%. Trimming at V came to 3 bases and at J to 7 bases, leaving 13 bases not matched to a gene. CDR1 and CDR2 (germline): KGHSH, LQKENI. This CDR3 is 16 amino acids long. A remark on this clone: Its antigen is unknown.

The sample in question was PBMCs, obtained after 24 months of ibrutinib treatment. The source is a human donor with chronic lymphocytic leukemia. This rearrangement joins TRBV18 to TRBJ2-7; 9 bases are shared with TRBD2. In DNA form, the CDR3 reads TGTGCCAGCTCACCGACTGCGGGAGGGCCTGTAGGAGAGCAGTACTTC. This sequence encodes CASSPTAGGPVGEQYF. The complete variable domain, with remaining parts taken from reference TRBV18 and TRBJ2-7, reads NAGVMQNPRHLVRRRGQEARLRCSPMKGHSHVYWYRQLPEEGLKFMVYLQKENIIDESGMPKERFSAEFPKEGPSILRIQQVVRGDSAAYFCASSPTAGGPVGEQYFGPGTRLTVT.